The sample holds many counts of the clone carrying this T cell receptor beta chain. The CDR3 has 16 residues. V lost 3 bases to trimming and J lost 3 bases; unmatched junction nucleotides: 12. The V gene's germline CDR1 is DFQATT and CDR2 SNEGSKA (reference sequence). It was by 5'RACE with 10-nucleotide random UMIs that the cDNA was made. Via MiXCR, TCRdb re-called the 5' RACE reads, giving one row per CDR3 protein. The sample has about 41,000 distinct CDR3 sequences; 9.5% to 15% are singletons. These data belong to a study of neurological immune-mediated disorders. The unsorted libraries were produced from 2 million PBMCs held at -80 C.

This receptor was obtained from a female donor in good health. This rearrangement joins TRBV20-1 to TRBJ2-7, with 9 bases aligning to TRBD2. The sequenced material came from PBMCs. The CDR3 coding sequence is TGCAGTGCTAGGCCCCCTCTAGCGGGGATTGTCTACGAGCAGTACTTC. This translates into CSARPPLAGIVYEQYF.